The source of this T cell receptor beta chain is a study of cytomegalovirus exposure and HLA in healthy donors. Germline V gene lookup returns CDR1 MNHNY and CDR2 SVGAGI (reference sequence). The CDR3 covers 12 residues. The PCR was carried out with 60 Vbeta primers and 13 Jbeta primers. The table came from immunoSEQ multiplex PCR; TCRdb's copy has only in-frame clones and leaves some out. This sample carries more than 150,000 clones, roughly 75% of them seen once, and the ten largest clones take 1%. V is TRBV6-6 and J is TRBJ2-5; perhaps TRBD1 as D (5 bases). The closer fit of TRBJ2-7 to the DNA end suggests the J call may be wrong. The sample was PBMCs. The receptor was derived from a woman in her fifties or sixties in good health and CMV-seropositive. Here the CDR3 DNA reads TGTGCCACAAAACAGGAGTCCTACGAGCAGTACTTC. It encodes CATKQESYEQYF.